This passage covers 8 T cell receptor beta chains from one sample sequenced in a study of memory CD4+ T cells and cytomegalovirus serostatus. Single viable CD3+CD4+CD8-CD45RO+ cells were sorted as the memory CD4+ T cells. Produced via immunoSEQ multiplex PCR; TCRdb's table is partial and in-frame only. This sample has about 31,000 clones, with about three quarters found just once. The sequenced sample consisted of memory CD4+ T cells from blood. The receptors stem from an adult in good health and CMV-seronegative. Some clones in this sample may be carry-over from other donors' samples.

This clone was found a few times. The V gene is TRBV5-4, the J gene TRBJ1-1; no reliable D call. Deletions cut 6 bases from V and 1 base from J, with 7 bases between. The germline CDR1 and CDR2 sequences are SGHNT and YYREEE (reference sequence). This CDR3 has 12 amino acids. CDR3 residues: CASNGRNTEAFF. CDR3 DNA: TGTGCCAGCAATGGTAGGAACACTGAAGCTTTCTTT.

The chain joins TRBV7-9 to TRBJ2-1; TRBD2 aligns across 12 bases. This CDR3 contains 14 residues. Germline V gives CDR1 SEHNR, CDR2 FQNEAQ (reference sequence). The V and J ends lost 5 bases and 10 bases, in that order; junction bases with no gene match: 6. The CDR3: CASSPSGGAGEQFF. The CDR3 DNA follows: TGTGCCAGCAGCCCTAGCGGGGGGGCCGGAGAGCAGTTCTTC. The entire variable domain, with the rest obtained from reference TRBV7-9 and TRBJ2-1, is as follows: DTGVSQNPRHKITKRGQNVTFRCDPISEHNRLYWYRQTLGQGPEFLTYFQNEAQLEKSRLLSDRFSAERPKGSFSTLEIQRTEQGDSAMYLCASSPSGGAGEQFFGPGTRLTVL.

The V gene is TRBV5-6, the J gene TRBJ2-3; the match to TRBD2 covers 9 bases. This CDR3 contains 16 residues. V lost 0 bases, J lost 3 bases, and 5 bases stayed unmatched. Germline V gives CDR1 SGHDT, CDR2 YYEEEE. As DNA, the CDR3 is TGTGCCAGCAGCTTGGAGCTAGCGGGGTTTACAGATACGCAGTATTTT. This gives the protein CASSLELAGFTDTQYF. Complete variable domain (other parts from reference TRBV5-6 and TRBJ2-3): DAGVTQSPTHLIKTRGQQVTLRCSPKSGHDTVSWYQQALGQGPQFIFQYYEEEERQRGNFPDRFSGHQFPNYSSELNVNALLLGDSALYLCASSLELAGFTDTQYFGPGTRLTVL.

This sequence joins TRBV29-1 and TRBJ2-7; D is ambiguous. The CDR3 runs 15 residues. Germline V gene sequence: CDR1 SQVTM, CDR2 ANQGSEA. Trimming removed 1 base at V and 2 bases at J, with 15 bases between. CDR3 in DNA: TGCAGCGTTGAAGGGTTACCACCTACCCCCTACGAGCAGTACTTC. It yields the protein CSVEGLPPTPYEQYF.

This clone was detected only a few times. The chain joins TRBV11-2 to TRBJ1-1; no reliable D call. V was trimmed by 3 bases and J by 3 bases, leaving 2 bases between them. CDR1 and CDR2 from the germline V gene are SGHAT and FQNNGV. This CDR3 has 11 residues. The DNA for the CDR3 is TGTGCCAGCAGCTTCGACACTGAAGCTTTCTTT. Amino acids: CASSFDTEAFF.

This clone occurred a few times. The CDR3 loop reads CASSVLPRTSGANVLTF. In DNA, the CDR3 is TGTGCCAGCAGCGTACTCCCTCGCACCTCTGGGGCCAACGTCCTGACTTTC. V usage is TRBV9 and J usage is TRBJ2-6, with unresolved D. The V and J ends lost 1 base and 0 bases respectively, with 11 bases between them. The CDR3 length is 17 residues. The germline CDR1 and CDR2 sequences are SGDLS and YYNGEE. Full variable domain (remainder filled in from reference TRBV9 and TRBJ2-6): DSGVTQTPKHLITATGQRVTLRCSPRSGDLSVYWYQQSLDQGLQFLIQYYNGEERAKGNILERFSAQQFPDLHSELNLSSLELGDSALYFCASSVLPRTSGANVLTFGAGSRLTVL.

V and J are TRBV18 and TRBJ1-4, with D possibly TRBD1 on 5 matching bases. This CDR3 is 16 amino acids long. Trimming left V 5 bases short and J 2 bases short, with 15 bases between. Germline values: CDR1 KGHSH, CDR2 LQKENI. CDR3 sequence (DNA): TGTGCCAGCTCAACCCGGGCGGGGGAGACTAATGAAAAACTGTTTTTT. Amino acids: CASSTRAGETNEKLFF.

The chain couples TRBV27 to TRBJ2-1; 7 bases match TRBD2. CDR1 and CDR2 from the germline V gene are MNHEY and SMNVEV (reference sequence). The trim removed 6 bases at V and 7 bases at J, leaving 18 bases unmatched. The CDR3 runs 17 residues. The CDR3 DNA is TGTGCCAGCAGACAACTCACCACCGGGACTAATCGTAATGAGCAGTTCTTC. Translated, it gives CASRQLTTGTNRNEQFF.